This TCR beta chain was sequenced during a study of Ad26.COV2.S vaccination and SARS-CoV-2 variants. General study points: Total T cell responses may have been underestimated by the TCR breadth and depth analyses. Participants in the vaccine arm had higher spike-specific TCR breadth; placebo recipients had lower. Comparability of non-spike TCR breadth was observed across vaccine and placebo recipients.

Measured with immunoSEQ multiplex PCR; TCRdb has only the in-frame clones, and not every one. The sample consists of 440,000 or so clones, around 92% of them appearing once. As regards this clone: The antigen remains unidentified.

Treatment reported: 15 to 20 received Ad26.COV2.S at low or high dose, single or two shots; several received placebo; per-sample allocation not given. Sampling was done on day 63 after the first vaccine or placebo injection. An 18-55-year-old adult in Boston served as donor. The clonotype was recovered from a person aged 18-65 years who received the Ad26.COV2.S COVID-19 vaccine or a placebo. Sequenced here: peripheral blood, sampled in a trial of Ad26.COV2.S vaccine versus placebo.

The CDR3 here is CASSPPRGTSGNTIYF. CDR3 DNA: TGCGCCAGCAGCCCACCGAGGGGCACATCTGGAAACACCATATATTTT. The rearrangement joins TRBV23-1 to TRBJ1-3; D is possibly TRBD1 (5 bases). TRBV23-1 is an ORF for which the function is uncertain. Trimming shortened V by 6 bases and J by 1 base, and 16 bases separated the two germline ends. The CDR3 is made up of 16 amino acids.